The clone carrying this T cell receptor beta chain was detected only once. How the authors handled the data: Counts of nucleated cells, estimated from reference gene primer amplification, were obtained. Sequenced by immunoSEQ multiplex PCR; TCRdb stores in-frame clones only, minus some. V and J calls and clone size follow that table, whereas D and trimming were derived from the DNA. The profile shows over 150,000 clones, 80% to 85% of them singletons. CDR3 length: 15 amino acids. Germline CDR1 is MDHEN and CDR2 is SYDVKM. V lost 6 bases, J lost 8 bases, and 10 bases stayed unmatched. This entry comes from a study of blood T cell repertoires in COVID-19. Across the whole study: Sources were T cells, B-cell-depleted T cells, or PBMCs; the material itself was cDNA or gDNA.

The sequenced sample consisted of peripheral blood. V usage is TRBV28 and J usage is TRBJ1-4, with 9 bases that match TRBD1. The TCR was taken from a young man with active or convalescent COVID-19. CDR3 loop: CASSLGQGKWEKLFF. Written as DNA, the CDR3 is TGTGCCAGCAGCCTCGGACAGGGGAAGTGGGAAAAACTGTTTTTT.